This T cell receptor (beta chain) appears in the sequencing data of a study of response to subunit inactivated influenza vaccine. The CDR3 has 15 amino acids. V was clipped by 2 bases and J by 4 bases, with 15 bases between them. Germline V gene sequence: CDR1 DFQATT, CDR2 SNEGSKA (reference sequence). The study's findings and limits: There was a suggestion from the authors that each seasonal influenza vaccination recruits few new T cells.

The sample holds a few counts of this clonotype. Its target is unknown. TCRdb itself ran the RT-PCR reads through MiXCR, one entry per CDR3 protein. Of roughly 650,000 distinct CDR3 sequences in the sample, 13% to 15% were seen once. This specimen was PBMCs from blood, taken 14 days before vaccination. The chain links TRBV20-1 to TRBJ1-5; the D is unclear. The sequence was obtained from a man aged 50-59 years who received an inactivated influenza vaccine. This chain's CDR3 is CSARPSTDRNQPQHF. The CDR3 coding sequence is TGCAGTGCTAGACCATCTACGGACCGAAATCAGCCCCAGCATTTT.